These 23 T cell receptor beta chains were sequenced from one sample in a study of a mutant IDH1 vaccine in newly diagnosed glioma. Time point given: week 35, safety follow-up. Alongside topical imiquimod, each dose of vaccine comprised 300 ug of mutant IDH1 20-mer peptide. Their antigen targets remain unknown. Libraries were prepared by immunoSEQ multiplex PCR; TCRdb keeps only in-frame clonotypes and omits some of them. The table has about 64,000 clones, about 74% seen once. The source was PBMCs, collected from a glioma patient whose treatment included an IDH1 peptide vaccine. These receptors all come from a man aged 45-60 years with glioma.

For this clone: A read error may account for a junction end that differs from germline. CDR3 sequence reads: CASSHGTPMAF. The CDR3 nucleotides read TGCGCCAGCAGCCACGGGACTCCGATGGCTTTT. The chain has TRBV4-1 and TRBJ1-1, with D possibly matching TRBD1 (5 bases). The CDR3 extends over 11 amino acids. From germline, CDR1 is MGHRA and CDR2 YSYEKL.

The chain is built from TRBV11-2 and TRBJ2-1, with no clear D. The V gene's germline CDR1 is SGHAT and CDR2 FQNNGV. The CDR3 is made up of 12 amino acids. Deletions cut 4 bases from V and 7 bases from J, with 8 bases between. The CDR3 spells CASSSMGNEQFF. The CDR3 nucleotides are TGTGCCAGCAGCTCGATGGGGAATGAGCAGTTCTTC.

This clone has just a few counts. The chain recombines TRBV10-3 with TRBJ1-5; D is ambiguous. The CDR3 contains 12 residues. In germline, CDR1 is ENHRY, CDR2 SYGVKD. V gave up 3 bases and J gave up 5 bases, with 5 bases separating them. CDR3 sequence reads: CAISDRDQPQHF. In nucleotides, the CDR3 is TGTGCCATCAGTGACCGGGATCAGCCCCAGCATTTT.

This chain joins TRBV9 and TRBJ1-5; 9 bases align to TRBD1. CDR3 size: 13 residues. CDR1 SGDLS and CDR2 YYNGEE come from the germline V gene. V dropped 5 bases and J dropped 5; count of bases not matched to a gene: 2. CDR3 sequence: CASSRDRDQPQHF. In nucleotides, the CDR3 is TGTGCCAGCAGTAGGGACAGGGATCAGCCCCAGCATTTT.

This sequence joins TRBV10-2 and TRBJ1-4; D is perhaps TRBD1 (5 bases). Germline CDR1 WSHSY, CDR2 SAAADI. The CDR3 runs to 16 residues. V was trimmed by 5 bases and J by 0 bases, leaving 13 bases between them. This CDR3 is CASSFGGIATNEKLFF. CDR3 nucleotide sequence: TGCGCCAGCAGTTTCGGGGGGATTGCAACTAATGAAAAACTGTTTTTT.

This clone was found once. The V call is TRBV29-1, the J call TRBJ1-2; D perhaps matches TRBD1 (6 bases). The CDR3 has 15 residues. Germline CDR1 SQVTM, CDR2 ANQGSEA. V was pared by 6 bases and J by 5 bases, with 22 bases between. The CDR3 DNA reads as TGCAGCGTGGTAAAACCGACCGGGACAAGTTATGGCTACACCTTC. Translation gives CSVVKPTGTSYGYTF.

This clone was seen once. V usage is TRBV13 and J usage is TRBJ2-2, with D maybe TRBD1 (5 bases). Germline lookup yields CDR1 PRHDT and CDR2 FYEKMQ (reference sequence). The CDR3 extends over 16 amino acids. The V end lost 5 bases, the J end lost 2 bases, and 15 bases lay between the germline ends. CDR3 nucleotides: TGTGCCAGCAGCACCCACAGGAAAAGTAACACCGGGGAGCTGTTTTTT. This sequence encodes CASSTHRKSNTGELFF.

This sequence joins TRBV5-6 and TRBJ2-3; 7 positions match TRBD2. The trim removed 4 bases at V and 4 bases at J, leaving 12 bases unmatched. The CDR3 runs to 16 residues. CDR1 is SGHDT and CDR2 is YYEEEE in the germline V gene. The CDR3 coding sequence is TGTGCCAGCAGCCTGGGATGGTCTAGCGGATCAGATACGCAGTATTTT. This sequence encodes CASSLGWSSGSDTQYF.

The V and J genes are TRBV9 and TRBJ1-3; 8 bases agree with TRBD1. Germline lookup yields CDR1 SGDLS and CDR2 YYNGEE. The trim removed 0 bases at V and 7 bases at J, leaving 6 bases unmatched. The length of the CDR3 is 15 residues. CDR3 in amino acids: CASSVDPTGENTIYF. CDR3 nucleotides: TGTGCCAGCAGCGTAGATCCGACAGGGGAGAACACCATATATTTT.

This rearrangement joins TRBV9 to TRBJ1-2; 7 bases fit TRBD1. The junction had 14 bases not matched to a gene; V was cut back by 4 bases and J by 8 bases. In germline, CDR1 is SGDLS, CDR2 YYNGEE. The CDR3 sequence is 15 residues long. The CDR3 region has the DNA TGTGCCAGCAGCCCCAGTGGACAGGACGGTGAGGGCTACACCTTC. Translating gives CASSPSGQDGEGYTF.

This clone appeared once. The chain employs TRBV29-1 and TRBJ2-2; TRBD1 matches 9 bases. CDR1 is SQVTM, CDR2 ANQGSEA, per germline. The CDR3 contains 15 residues. The ends lost 7 bases at V and 5 bases at J; junction bases unmatched: 11. Written as DNA, the CDR3 is TGCAGCGCCAAAGCTCCGGGACAGGGAACCGGGGAGCTGTTTTTT. Protein sequence: CSAKAPGQGTGELFF.

For this clone: The sample holds other DNA sequences that translate to the same CDR3. The rearrangement joins TRBV5-1 to TRBJ2-7; 8 nucleotides match TRBD1. Looked up from germline, CDR1 is SGHRS and CDR2 is YFSETQ. With V trimmed by 4 bases and J by 2 bases, 5 bases remained unmatched. There are 14 residues in the CDR3. CDR3 nucleotide sequence: TGCGCCAGCAGCCTCGGACAGGGACCCTACGAGCAGTACTTC. Its protein is CASSLGQGPYEQYF.

The chain uses TRBV7-2 and TRBJ1-5; D gene uncertain. This CDR3 contains 13 residues. V gave up 8 bases and J gave up 5 bases, with 13 bases separating them. Germline loops: CDR1 SGHTA, CDR2 FQGNSA. This CDR3 is CASGLGPDQPQHF. Here the CDR3 DNA reads TGTGCCAGCGGCCTCGGACCGGATCAGCCCCAGCATTTT.

About this clone: An end of the junction differs from the germline gene, which may be a read error. The CDR3 DNA reads as TGCAGCGTTGAAGAGTCAGGACAGCTAGCCTTC. This translates into CSVEESGQLAF. The V gene is TRBV29-1, the J gene TRBJ1-2, with D perhaps TRBD1 (6 bases). In germline, CDR1 is SQVTM, CDR2 ANQGSEA. The CDR3 is made up of 11 amino acids.

This clone was seen only a few times. The gene calls are TRBV5-6 and TRBJ2-7, with unresolved D. The V and J ends lost 7 bases and 0 bases respectively, with 14 bases between them. Germline V gene sequence: CDR1 SGHDT, CDR2 YYEEEE. The CDR3 consists of 14 residues. In DNA form, the CDR3 reads TGTGCCAGCGGAATTCGGTGGGTCTCCTACGAGCAGTACTTC. This gives the protein CASGIRWVSYEQYF.

This chain links TRBV30 with TRBJ2-3; 14 bases align to TRBD2. The CDR3 contains 18 residues. In germline, CDR1 is GTSNPN, CDR2 SVGIG (reference sequence). Trimming removed 3 bases from V and 1 base from J; junction bases left unmatched: 9. The CDR3 loop is CAWSAGTSGGVGTDTQYF. DNA of the CDR3: TGTGCCTGGAGCGCCGGGACTAGCGGGGGTGTCGGCACAGATACGCAGTATTTT.

J is TRBJ1-5 and V is TRBV28; 7 bases match TRBD1. The trim removed 10 bases at V and 6 bases at J, leaving 12 bases unmatched. The CDR3 is 14 residues long. CDR1 and CDR2 from the germline V gene are MDHEN and SYDVKM. The CDR3 bases are TGTGCCACTACGGACAGGAATATTTTTCAGCCCCAGCATTTT. This translates into CATTDRNIFQPQHF.

V is TRBV7-8 and J is TRBJ1-1, with TRBD1 identical over 8 bases. The CDR3 loop spans 15 amino acids. V lost 1 base to trimming and J lost 4 bases; unmatched junction nucleotides: 5. The germline V gene has CDR1 SGHVS and CDR2 FQNEAQ. The CDR3 here is CASSLESQGATEAFF. DNA of the CDR3: TGTGCCAGCAGCTTAGAGTCCCAGGGGGCCACTGAAGCTTTCTTT.

The chain combines TRBV7-2 with TRBJ1-1, with D perhaps matching TRBD1 (6 bases). This CDR3 has 12 amino acids. V was pared by 5 bases and J by 7 bases, with 11 bases between. Per the germline V gene, CDR1 is SGHTA and CDR2 is FQGNSA. The CDR3 sequence: CASSLGQLEAFF. The CDR3 nucleotides are TGTGCCAGCAGCCTCGGACAGCTTGAAGCTTTCTTT.

Ten or more counts support this clone. The genes are TRBV5-1 and TRBJ2-7; D is unresolved. Germline loops: CDR1 SGHRS, CDR2 YFSETQ. The length of the CDR3 is 12 residues. V was shortened by 3 bases and J by 4 bases, with 8 bases between the two germline ends. The CDR3 nucleotides read TGCGCCAGCAGCTATACGGGTTACGAGCAGTACTTC. It yields the protein CASSYTGYEQYF.

The CDR3 DNA reads as TGTGCCAGCAGTTTGGTTGGCACTGAAGCTTTCTTT. Residues: CASSLVGTEAFF. The chain is built from TRBV28 and TRBJ1-1; D remains ambiguous. Looked up from germline, CDR1 is MDHEN and CDR2 is SYDVKM. The CDR3 totals 12 residues. With 3 bases removed from V and 4 bases from J, the gap between germline ends came to 6 bases.

This clone was counted only a few times. The CDR3 DNA follows: TGTGCCAGTAGTGTCCTACAGGGGAACACTGAAGCTTTCTTT. Its protein is CASSVLQGNTEAFF. The chain employs TRBV19 and TRBJ1-1, with D maybe TRBD1 (6 bases). V was trimmed by 5 bases and J by 1 base, leaving 11 bases between them. CDR1 and CDR2 from the germline V gene are LNHDA and SQIVND (reference sequence). The CDR3 extends over 14 amino acids.

This clone was found a few times. The gene calls are TRBV28 and TRBJ2-7; possibly TRBD1 or TRBD2 for D (6 bases each). The CDR3 runs to 13 residues. The germline gives CDR1 MDHEN, CDR2 SYDVKM. The V gene lost 5 bases and the J gene lost 6 bases, with 14 bases spanning the gap. The DNA for the CDR3 is TGTGCCAGCAGTCCCCCGGGGGCTGGCGAGCAGTACTTC. Protein: CASSPPGAGEQYF.